This T cell receptor (beta chain) derives from a study of blood T cell repertoires in COVID-19. The wider study: Researchers got acute and convalescent COVID-19 samples from the United States, Italy and Spain.

Original handling: Reference gene primer amplification gave estimated nucleated cell counts. Some clones are missing from TCRdb's copy, which holds only in-frame ones; the method was immunoSEQ multiplex PCR. For V, J and clone size, that table is used; D and trimming come from the DNA. The sample yields under 200,000 clones, about 88% seen once. The CDR3 length is 18 residues. CDR1 KGHSH and CDR2 LQKENI come from the germline V gene. Germline trimming cut 4 bases from V and 0 bases from J; bases unmatched to any gene: 9. The chain uses TRBV18 and TRBJ2-3, with TRBD2 matching over 11 bases. Source material: peripheral blood. The receptor was isolated from a woman of 80 years or more with acute or convalescent COVID-19. In DNA form, the CDR3 reads TGTGCCAGCTCACTCTCCGGGACTAGCGGCTATAGCACAGATACGCAGTATTTT. It yields the protein CASSLSGTSGYSTDTQYF.